Presented here are 14 T cell receptor beta chains from one specimen sequenced in a study of T cell clonality in common variable immunodeficiency. Measured with immunoSEQ multiplex PCR; TCRdb has only the in-frame clones, and not every one. The repertoire consists of some 43,000 clones, none detected only once. Sequencing input: peripheral blood mononuclear cells. The receptors originated from a person aged 18 to 75 in good health.

This clone was counted between two and nine times. The read stops 3 residues short of the end of the CDR3; the missing end is completed from the germline J gene. The V call is TRBV5-6, the J call TRBJ1-1; 11 bases are a match to TRBD1. CDR3 length: 13 residues. From germline, CDR1 is SGHDT and CDR2 YYEEEE. CDR3: CASSLFGTGGAFF. The covered CDR3 bases are TGTGCCAGCAGCCTATTCGGGACAGGGGGA.

This clone has at least ten counts. The read halts 3 residues ahead of the CDR3 end, with the missing end drawn from the germline J gene. The chain joins TRBV7-2 to TRBJ2-2, with D maybe TRBD2 (5 bases). The CDR3 contains 14 residues. The germline V gene encodes CDR1 SGHTA and CDR2 FQGNSA. The V gene lost 7 bases and the J gene lost 0 bases, with 9 bases spanning the gap. The part of the CDR3 DNA that was read is TGTGCCAGCACCCACGGGGCGAACACCGGGGAG. Its protein product is CASTHGANTGE. The CDR3, in full, reads CASTHGANTGELFF.

Ten or more counts support this clone. The read terminates 3 residues ahead of where the CDR3 ends, so the germline J gene completes it. V usage is TRBV2 and J usage is TRBJ2-1; 9 bases map to TRBD1. The CDR3 loop spans 15 amino acids. The junction had 7 bases not matched to a gene; V was cut back by 5 bases and J by 5 bases. Germline loops: CDR1 SNHLY, CDR2 FYNNEI. CDR3 DNA (partial): TGTGCCAGCAGTTCACTGACAGGGGGTCACAATGAG. It translates to CASSSLTGGHNE. The CDR3, in full, reads CASSSLTGGHNEQFF.

In its sample, this clone was seen many times. Read sequence stops 3 residues before the CDR3 end, and the germline J gene provides the missing end. The chain recombines TRBV20-1 with TRBJ2-5; the match to TRBD1 covers 7 bases. The J segment lost 4 bases and the V segment lost 5 bases, leaving 1 base of the junction unmatched. CDR1 DFQATT and CDR2 SNEGSKA come from the germline V gene (reference sequence). CDR3 length: 11 amino acids. Partial CDR3 DNA: TGCAGTGCTTACAGGGGAGAGACC. The encoded protein is CSAYRGET. In full, the CDR3 is CSAYRGETQYF.

This clone was detected only a few times. The read stops 3 residues short of the end of the CDR3; the missing end is completed from the germline J gene. This rearrangement joins TRBV19 to TRBJ2-1; 10 bases line up with TRBD2. Germline CDR1 LNHDA, CDR2 SQIVND (reference sequence). The CDR3 sequence is 14 residues long. J was trimmed by 3 bases and V by 7 bases; bases with no gene match: 3. The sequenced CDR3 bases are TGTGCCAGTATTAGCGGGGGGCTCTACAATGAG. It yields the protein CASISGGLYNE. The full-length CDR3 reads as CASISGGLYNEQFF.

This clone came up many times. The covered CDR3 bases are TGTGCCAGCATACAGGGGAGGACAGATACG. Amino acid sequence: CASIQGRTDT. Given in full, the CDR3 is CASIQGRTDTQYF. The chain couples TRBV5-5 to TRBJ2-3, with D possibly being TRBD1 (7 bases). The read comes to an end 3 residues before the CDR3 does, leaving the germline J gene to fill in the end. Per the germline V gene, CDR1 is SGHKS and CDR2 is YYEKEE (reference sequence). This CDR3 contains 13 residues. The V and J ends lost 6 bases and 3 bases respectively, with 11 bases between them.

In the case of this clone: The sequence runs out 3 residues before the end of the CDR3; the remainder is reconstructed from the germline J gene. The chain combines TRBV30 with TRBJ1-2; tentatively, D is TRBD1 (6 bases). The CDR3 length is 11 residues. CDR1 is GTSNPN and CDR2 is SVGIG in the germline V gene (reference sequence). The CDR3 protein is CAWALGTGYTF. The sequenced CDR3 bases are TGTGCCTGGGCTCTAGGGACAGGC.

This clone was seen repeatedly, ten times or more. The observed sequence ends 3 residues before the CDR3 terminus, with the missing tail filled in from the germline J gene. This sequence joins TRBV19 and TRBJ1-1; D gene ambiguous. The germline V gene encodes CDR1 LNHDA and CDR2 SQIVND (reference sequence). The CDR3 totals 14 residues. The V and J ends lost 3 bases and 3 bases respectively, with 11 bases between them. CDR3 bases read: TGTGCCAGTAGTATGATGGGCCCCTACACTGAA. Protein: CASSMMGPYTE. The entire CDR3 protein is CASSMMGPYTEAFF.

This clone was seen at least ten times. The read terminates 3 residues before the CDR3 end, so the remaining end is supplied by the germline J gene. V and J are TRBV20-1 and TRBJ1-5, with D perhaps matching TRBD1 (6 bases). The V end lost 6 bases, the J end lost 0 bases, and 15 bases lay between the germline ends. The CDR3 is 15 residues long. Per germline, CDR1 DFQATT and CDR2 SNEGSKA (reference sequence). CDR3: CSASGQQYSNQPQHF. CDR3 bases read: TGCAGTGCCTCTGGACAGCAATATAGCAATCAGCCC.

This clone was counted at least ten times. The CDR3 end lies 3 residues beyond the end of the read and is filled in from the germline J gene. The chain joins TRBV19 to TRBJ2-1, with 11 nucleotides matching TRBD2. Trimming removed 1 base from V and 3 bases from J; junction bases left unmatched: 2. CDR3 length: 16 amino acids. CDR1 is LNHDA and CDR2 is SQIVND in the germline V gene (reference sequence). CDR3 sequence reads: CASSIVLAGDYNEQFF. CDR3 DNA (partial): TGTGCCAGTAGTATAGTACTAGCGGGAGACTACAATGAG.

This clone was detected many times. The read terminates 3 residues ahead of where the CDR3 ends, so the germline J gene completes it. The genes are TRBV9 and TRBJ2-7; 13 bases fit TRBD2. V gave up 3 bases and J gave up 0 bases; unmatched junction bases: 9. The CDR3 totals 18 residues. Germline loops: CDR1 SGDLS, CDR2 YYNGEE. Partial CDR3 DNA: TGTGCCAGCAGCGCCCCGGGACTAGCGGGATCGAGCTCCTACGAG. This sequence encodes CASSAPGLAGSSSYE. The whole CDR3 protein reads CASSAPGLAGSSSYEQYF.

On this clone: From the germline J gene comes the end of the CDR3, since the read stops 3 residues before it. The chain is built from TRBV2 and TRBJ1-2; D ambiguous. From germline, CDR1 is SNHLY and CDR2 FYNNEI. Between the trimmed V and J ends, which lost 0 bases and 5 bases, there was a span of 10 bases. The CDR3 has 14 amino acids. The CDR3 DNA, read in part, is TGTGCCAGCAGTGAAGCAGGGTCCCAATATGGC. It codes for CASSEAGSQYG. In full, the CDR3 reads CASSEAGSQYGYTF.

This clone is judged medium-sized. With the read ending 3 residues before the CDR3 end, the germline J gene is used to fill in that end. The V gene is TRBV20-1, the J gene TRBJ2-7, with 8 bases matching TRBD2. Trimming cost V 5 bases and J 3 bases; bases outside gene matches: 6. Germline assignment: CDR1 DFQATT and CDR2 SNEGSKA (reference sequence). The length of the CDR3 is 13 residues. This CDR3 is CSALGTSGYEQYF. CDR3 bases read: TGCAGTGCTCTGGGGACTAGTGGCTACGAG.

This clone was recorded at least ten times. The CDR3 end is not reached by the read, which stops 3 residues before it; the germline J gene fills it in. The chain couples TRBV19 to TRBJ1-2, with TRBD1 matching over 11 bases. The CDR3 has 17 amino acids. V gave up 5 bases and J gave up 1 base; unmatched junction bases: 9. Germline V lookup: CDR1 LNHDA, CDR2 SQIVND (reference sequence). Here the CDR3 reads CASSSLGTGGVNYGYTF. The sequenced part of the CDR3 DNA is TGTGCCAGTAGTTCCCTCGGGACAGGGGGGGTTAACTATGGC.